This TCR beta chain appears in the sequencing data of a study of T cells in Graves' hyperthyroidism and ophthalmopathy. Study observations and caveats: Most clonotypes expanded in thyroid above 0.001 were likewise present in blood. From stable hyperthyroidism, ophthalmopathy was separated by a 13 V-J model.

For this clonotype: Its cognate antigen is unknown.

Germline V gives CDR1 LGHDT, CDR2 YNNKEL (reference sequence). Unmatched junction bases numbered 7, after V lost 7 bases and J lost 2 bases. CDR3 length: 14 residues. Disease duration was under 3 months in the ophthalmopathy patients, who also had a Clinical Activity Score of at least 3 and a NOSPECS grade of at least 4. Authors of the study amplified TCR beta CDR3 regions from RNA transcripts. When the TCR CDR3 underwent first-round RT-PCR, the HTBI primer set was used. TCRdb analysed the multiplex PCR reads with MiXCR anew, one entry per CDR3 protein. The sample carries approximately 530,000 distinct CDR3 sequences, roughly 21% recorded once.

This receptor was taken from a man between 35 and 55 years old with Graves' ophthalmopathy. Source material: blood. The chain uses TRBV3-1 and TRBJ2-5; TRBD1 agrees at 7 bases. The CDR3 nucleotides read TGTGCCAGCAATAGGGACAGCAAACAAGAGACCCAGTACTTC. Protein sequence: CASNRDSKQETQYF.